The source of this TCR beta chain is a study of human T cells and chemical hapten exposure. Whole-study context: Small volume differences among pooled libraries mainly caused per-sample TCR yield variation. Whole-study findings and limits: TCRs whose frequency exceeded 1 in 1000 remained the same following DPC sensitization.

Time point reported: healthy volunteer bleed at 6 weeks. It was from unfractionated whole blood that total RNA was extracted. Individual cDNA molecules in this library carried unique molecular identifiers. In the authors' workflow: Samples had a median of about 95,000 TCRs, ranging 23,224 to 690,600. TCRdb reprocessed the RACE reads with MiXCR, giving one entry per CDR3 protein. The V and J calls, along with clone size, are taken from TCRdb and not from the paper's own processing. The sample has 35,000 to 50,000 distinct CDR3 sequences; 3.7% are singletons. This clonotype was detected many times. Its antigen is currently unknown. V was shortened by 3 bases and J by 4 bases, with 13 bases between the two germline ends. The CDR3 loop spans 14 amino acids. In germline, CDR1 is DFQATT, CDR2 SNEGSKA (reference sequence).

The chain uses TRBV20-1 and TRBJ2-1; TRBD2 is a possible D gene (5 bases). The clonotype was recovered from a human donor in good health. Some clones in this sample may be carry-over from other donors' samples. The sequenced sample consisted of whole blood. CDR3 in amino acids: CSARAGGQYNEQFF. The CDR3 region has the DNA TGCAGTGCTAGGGCGGGCGGTCAATACAATGAGCAGTTCTTC.